The sequence of this T cell receptor (beta chain) was determined in a study of CD8+CD57+ T cells in acquired aplastic anemia. For the study at large: The DNA of sorted CD4+ and CD8+ cells averaged 3.2 ug. Study-wide results and caveats: Patients and controls turned out to have roughly 31 CD8+ CDR3 sequences in common. The CD8+ Simpson's diversity of patients and controls was not significantly different.

CDR1 and CDR2 (germline): ENHRY, SYGVKD. Losses at the gene ends were 6 bases for V and 7 bases for J; bases not matched to a gene: 3. The CDR3 contains 12 residues. Both TCR beta VDJ combination and CDR3 sequence profiling were carried out. Genomic DNA was the template for this profiling. TCRdb ran MiXCR on the reads and lists one entry per CDR3 protein. Of under 150,000 distinct CDR3 sequences listed, approximately 41% are singletons. The authors sequenced patients whose flow cytometry had shown CD8+CD57+ cell expansion. Everyone among the patients had severe acquired aplastic anemia. In regard to this clonotype: Its antigen is still unknown.

Material: sorted CD4+, CD8+, or CD8+CD57+ T cells (not recorded which) from PBMCs. This chain uses TRBV10-3 with TRBJ1-1; 9 bases agree with TRBD1. This TCR was sampled from a human donor with aplastic anemia. Here the CDR3 reads CAISRTGDEAFF. CDR3 in DNA: TGTGCCATCAGCCGGACAGGGGATGAAGCTTTCTTT.